Listed below are T cell receptor beta chains from one sample, sequenced in a study of blood T cell repertoires in COVID-19. The data were produced by immunoSEQ multiplex PCR, yet TCRdb's version contains in-frame clones alone and is incomplete. The table shows some 340,000 clones, with about 87% occurring only once. The sample taken for sequencing was PBMCs or T cells enriched from blood (not recorded which). Every receptor here comes from a young woman who had recovered from COVID-19. Both conserved end residues are part of each CDR3. The D gene is left open where the match is weak.

D gene: -; V gene: TRBV19; J gene: TRBJ2-7; CDR3 protein: CASSISDNEQYF
D gene: TRBD1; V gene: TRBV27; J gene: TRBJ2-5; CDR3 protein: CASSLSGTGGRGTQYF
D gene: -; V gene: TRBV3-1/TRBV3-2; J gene: TRBJ1-1; CDR3 protein: CASSQDWQGSTEAFF
D gene: TRBD1; V gene: TRBV19; J gene: TRBJ1-4; CDR3 protein: CASLEADRGGEKLFF
D gene: TRBD2; V gene: TRBV5-1; J gene: TRBJ2-7; CDR3 protein: CASSLRTSGESYEQYF
D gene: TRBD1; V gene: TRBV4-3; J gene: TRBJ2-5; CDR3 protein: CASSPATGGLQETQYF
D gene: -; V gene: TRBV19; J gene: TRBJ2-3; CDR3 protein: CASSNTIRETQYF
D gene: -; V gene: TRBV5-5; J gene: TRBJ1-2; CDR3 protein: CASSPPGDGGYTF
D gene: TRBD1; V gene: TRBV4-2; J gene: TRBJ1-2; CDR3 protein: CASSLNRQGGANYGYTF
D gene: TRBD2; V gene: TRBV12-5; J gene: TRBJ2-3; CDR3 protein: CASAISSGGTTDTQYF
D gene: -; V gene: TRBV19; J gene: TRBJ1-2; CDR3 protein: CASSIAVQGIYGYTF
D gene: TRBD1; V gene: TRBV6-5; J gene: TRBJ1-4; CDR3 protein: CASSHRGPDEKLFF
D gene: -; V gene: TRBV2; J gene: TRBJ1-1; CDR3 protein: CASRADRKTEAFF
D gene: -; V gene: TRBV7-9; J gene: TRBJ1-1; CDR3 protein: CASSLLGGAAEAFF
D gene: -; V gene: TRBV11-2; J gene: TRBJ1-1; CDR3 protein: CASSPWGQGRAFF
D gene: -; V gene: TRBV30; J gene: TRBJ1-2; CDR3 protein: CALRVPGVDYGYTF
D gene: -; V gene: TRBV5-8; J gene: TRBJ2-3; CDR3 protein: CASSSTTSLGFPRYF
D gene: -; V gene: TRBV5-6; J gene: TRBJ1-2; CDR3 protein: CASSPGNYGYTF
D gene: -; V gene: TRBV28; J gene: TRBJ1-6; CDR3 protein: CASSSGGAVSSPLHF
D gene: -; V gene: TRBV30; J gene: TRBJ1-6; CDR3 protein: CAWSGHSYNSPLHF
D gene: TRBD1; V gene: TRBV19; J gene: TRBJ2-6; CDR3 protein: CASSTLDRGSGANVLTF
D gene: TRBD2; V gene: TRBV7-6; J gene: TRBJ2-5; CDR3 protein: CASSLGRGGLQETQYF
D gene: -; V gene: TRBV28; J gene: TRBJ2-7; CDR3 protein: CASSLGGTALYEQYF
D gene: TRBD2; V gene: TRBV9; J gene: TRBJ2-2; CDR3 protein: CASSVAGGAAGELFF
D gene: TRBD1; V gene: TRBV19; J gene: TRBJ1-3; CDR3 protein: CASRSTGEENTIYF
D gene: -; V gene: TRBV7-9; J gene: TRBJ1-3; CDR3 protein: CASSSGGLTASSGNTIYF
D gene: TRBD2; V gene: TRBV7-2; J gene: TRBJ2-3; CDR3 protein: CASSHPRAGGGTDTQYF
D gene: TRBD1; V gene: TRBV5-5; J gene: TRBJ1-4; CDR3 protein: CASSRDRVLPTNEKLFF
D gene: -; V gene: TRBV9; J gene: TRBJ1-5; CDR3 protein: CASSPGGINQPQHF
D gene: -; V gene: TRBV28; J gene: TRBJ1-5; CDR3 protein: CASSPPLRARSNQPQHF
D gene: TRBD2; V gene: TRBV7-3; J gene: TRBJ2-1; CDR3 protein: CASSLRAGGALTEQFF
D gene: -; V gene: TRBV30; J gene: TRBJ2-7; CDR3 protein: CAWSSGYEQYF
D gene: -; V gene: TRBV9; J gene: TRBJ2-2; CDR3 protein: CASSVDGGPGELFF
D gene: -; V gene: TRBV19; J gene: TRBJ1-5; CDR3 protein: CASSIEDQRLPISNQPQHF
D gene: -; V gene: TRBV5-6; J gene: TRBJ1-2; CDR3 protein: CASSSPPGEYGYTF
D gene: -; V gene: TRBV6-5; J gene: TRBJ1-2; CDR3 protein: CAVRRDPNYGYTF
D gene: -; V gene: TRBV30; J gene: TRBJ1-4; CDR3 protein: CASDRTENNEKLFF
D gene: -; V gene: TRBV4-1; J gene: TRBJ2-7; CDR3 protein: CASSQEEDRSYEQYF
D gene: -; V gene: TRBV19; J gene: TRBJ2-2; CDR3 protein: CASRIGGYTGELFF
D gene: -; V gene: TRBV28; J gene: TRBJ1-6; CDR3 protein: CASSLTRASPLHF
D gene: -; V gene: TRBV5-6; J gene: TRBJ2-1; CDR3 protein: CASSFGLASSYNEQFF
D gene: -; V gene: TRBV2; J gene: TRBJ2-7; CDR3 protein: CASSRDSSYEQYF
D gene: -; V gene: TRBV5-1; J gene: TRBJ1-4; CDR3 protein: CASSSGISEKLFF
D gene: -; V gene: TRBV29-1; J gene: TRBJ1-1; CDR3 protein: CSVGRGTTEAFF
D gene: -; V gene: TRBV12-2; J gene: TRBJ2-2; CDR3 protein: CASRLALDRNTGELFF